This TCR beta chain was recovered during a study of shared clonotypes between healthy human individuals. TCRdb's copy holds only in-frame clones and misses some; the assay was immunoSEQ multiplex PCR. The sample carries a few hundred thousand clones, more than 95% recorded once. The CDR3 covers 15 residues. The germline gives CDR1 SGHTA, CDR2 FQGNSA. Trimming removed 1 base from V and 4 bases from J, with 11 bases in between. The source of this sequence is a woman aged 30 to 39 in good health. Sequenced material: naive CD4+ T cells sorted from blood. Subset meaning: CD45RA+ positively selected. The V call is TRBV7-2, the J call TRBJ1-5; D is possibly TRBD1 (6 bases). The CDR3 nucleotides are TGTGCCAGCAGCTTAGGACAGGCAAGAAATCAGCCCCAGCATTTT. The encoded protein is CASSLGQARNQPQHF.